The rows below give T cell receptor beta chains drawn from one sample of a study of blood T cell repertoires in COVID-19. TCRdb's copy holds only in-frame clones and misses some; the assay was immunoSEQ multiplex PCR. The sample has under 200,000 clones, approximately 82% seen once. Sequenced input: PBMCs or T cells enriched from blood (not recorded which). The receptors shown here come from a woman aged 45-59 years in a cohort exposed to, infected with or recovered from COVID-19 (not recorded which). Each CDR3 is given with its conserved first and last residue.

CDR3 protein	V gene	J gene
CASSSDGLGQGVDEQYF	TRBV5-4	TRBJ2-7
CASSLVLGEDTEAFF	TRBV7-2	TRBJ1-1
CASGGIGNTIYF	TRBV6-5	TRBJ1-3
CASSGRDWGFHSPLHF	TRBV19	TRBJ1-6
CASSSGQGETEAFF	TRBV7-9	TRBJ1-1
CASSPSPITGGAGGNEKLFF	TRBV5-1	TRBJ1-4
CASSEDRPLDF	TRBV6-1	TRBJ2-7
CASSIWTSGYTGELFF	TRBV19	TRBJ2-2
CASSQGLAGVTLVYEQYF	TRBV4-1	TRBJ2-7
CASSLEGLNYNEQFF	TRBV14	TRBJ2-1
CASSQGTSGAHQETQYF	TRBV4-3	TRBJ2-5
CASSQDDRGLRNEQFF	TRBV14	TRBJ2-1
CAISYTGQNTGELFF	TRBV10-3	TRBJ2-2
CASSLRGGGTEAFF	TRBV27	TRBJ1-1
CATAQGRHLHF	TRBV19	TRBJ1-6
CASSFSSSGSLDTQYF	TRBV5-1	TRBJ2-3
CARSLSREDNEKLFF	TRBV5-3	TRBJ1-4
CATKRGAQETQYF	TRBV2	TRBJ2-5
CASSPGTRGETQYF	TRBV27	TRBJ2-5
CASSQSSVAGETQYF	TRBV16	TRBJ2-5
CAGIRTGAYNEQFF	TRBV30	TRBJ2-1
CASGRTYTEAFF	TRBV12-5	TRBJ1-1